What follows is one TCR beta chain and its context. The V end was cut by 1 base, the J end by 0 bases, with 7 bases between. Germline V lookup: CDR1 LGHDT, CDR2 YNNKEL (reference sequence). This CDR3 is 14 amino acids long. This sample stems from a study of CD8 T cells in Susac syndrome. The authors carried out high-throughput sequencing of TCR beta. They applied it to CD8+ and CD4+ T cells obtained from blood. When the RNA was reverse transcribed, random hexamers were used with an input of roughly 0.5 to 1 ug. Amplification of TCR beta CDR3 across 54 Vbeta and 13 Jbeta was performed with immunoSEQ multiplex PCR. TCRdb redid the calling of the immunoSEQ multiplex PCR reads with MiXCR, one entry per CDR3 protein. The sample lists 70,000 or so distinct CDR3 sequences; 85% to 95% were seen once.

This TCR derives from a human donor in good health. The sequenced material came from CD8+ T cells from PBMCs. The rearrangement joins TRBV3-1 to TRBJ2-7; D is undetermined. The CDR3 DNA follows: TGTGCCAGCAGCCAAGTTGGCAGCTCCTACGAGCAGTACTTC. Translating gives CASSQVGSSYEQYF.